Sequencing of this T cell receptor beta chain was carried out in a study of blood T cell repertoires in COVID-19. Study information: Specimens from acute and convalescent COVID-19 originated in the United States, Italy and Spain. PBMCs, B-cell-depleted T cells, or T cells provided the cDNA or gDNA that made up the material.

The method was immunoSEQ multiplex PCR; TCRdb's version includes in-frame clones alone and lacks a portion of them. The repertoire includes 200,000 to 250,000 clones, roughly 90% of them detected once, and more than 5% sits in the top ten. Participants were aged roughly 18 to 95 years, lived in 20 to 30 US areas, and enrolled virtually. Participants' reported clinical history set cohort assignment. Germline values: CDR1 SGHNT, CDR2 YENEEA. The CDR3 has 13 residues. V gave up 4 bases and J gave up 2 bases, with 7 bases separating them. Sequencing used PBMCs or T cells enriched from blood (not recorded which). The V call is TRBV11-3, the J call TRBJ2-3; no firm D call. The receptor was isolated from a woman younger than 45 with acute COVID-19. As DNA, the CDR3 is TGTGCCAGCAGCTCCCAGAACACAGATACGCAGTATTTT. It is translated as CASSSQNTDTQYF.